This TCR beta chain was sequenced during a study of cytomegalovirus exposure and HLA in healthy donors. Whole-study context: Earlier sequencing of some 170 million T cells yielded under 120 million unique TCR beta sequences. Study results and limitations: In an earlier analysis, in under 700 donors, most V segments appeared productive either ~90% or ~30% of the time.

This clone was found a few times. Its specificity is unknown. PCR was performed using 60 Vbeta and 13 Jbeta primers. As originally analysed: As a later analysis found, there were tens of millions of unique TCR beta chains, of which roughly 11 million were shared. The data were produced by immunoSEQ multiplex PCR, yet TCRdb's version contains in-frame clones alone and is incomplete. V and J calls and clone size follow that table, whereas D and trimming were derived from the DNA. The sample lists nearly 100,000 clones; over 8% were seen once. The source material was PBMCs. The receptor comes from a man aged 45 to 65 in good health and CMV-seropositive.

CDR3 sequence: CACWGVGGYTF. The CDR3, as DNA: TGTGCCTGCTGGGGCGTAGGTGGCTACACCTTC. The rearrangement links TRBV30 to TRBJ1-2; a weak D match, TRBD1 (5 bases). CDR3 length equals 11 residues. Deletions cut 6 bases from V and 7 bases from J, with 12 bases between. Germline values: CDR1 GTSNPN, CDR2 SVGIG (reference sequence).